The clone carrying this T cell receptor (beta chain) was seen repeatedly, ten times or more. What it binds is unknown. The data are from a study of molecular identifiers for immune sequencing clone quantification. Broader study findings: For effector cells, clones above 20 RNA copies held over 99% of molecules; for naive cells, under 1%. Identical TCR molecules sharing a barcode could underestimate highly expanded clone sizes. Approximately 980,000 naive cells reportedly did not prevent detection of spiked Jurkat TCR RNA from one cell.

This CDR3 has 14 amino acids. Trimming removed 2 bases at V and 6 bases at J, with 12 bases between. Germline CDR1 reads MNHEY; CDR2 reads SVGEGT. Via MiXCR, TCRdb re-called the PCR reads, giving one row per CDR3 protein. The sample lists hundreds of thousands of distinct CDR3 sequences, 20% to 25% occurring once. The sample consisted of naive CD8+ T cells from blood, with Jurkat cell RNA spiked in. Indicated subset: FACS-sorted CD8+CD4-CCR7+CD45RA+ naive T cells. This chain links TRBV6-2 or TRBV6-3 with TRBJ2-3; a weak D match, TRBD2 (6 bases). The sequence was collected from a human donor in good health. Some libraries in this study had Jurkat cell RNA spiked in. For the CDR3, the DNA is TGTGCCAGCAGTTACGGGATCGGGGGTGATACGCAGTATTTT. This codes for CASSYGIGGDTQYF.